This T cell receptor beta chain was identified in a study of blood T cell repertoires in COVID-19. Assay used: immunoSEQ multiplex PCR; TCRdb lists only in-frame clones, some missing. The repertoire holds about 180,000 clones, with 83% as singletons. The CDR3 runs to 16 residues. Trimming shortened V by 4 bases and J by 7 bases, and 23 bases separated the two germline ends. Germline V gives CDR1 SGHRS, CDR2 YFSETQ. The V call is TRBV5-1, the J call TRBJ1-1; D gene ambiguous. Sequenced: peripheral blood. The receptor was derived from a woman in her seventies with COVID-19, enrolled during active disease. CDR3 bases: TGCGCCAGCAGCCCGGCGGTAGGGCGGAGGGATGATGAAGCTTTCTTT. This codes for CASSPAVGRRDDEAFF.